The 27 T cell receptor beta chains in this list originate from one sample, sequenced in a study of response to subunit inactivated influenza vaccine. TCRdb passed the RT-PCR reads through MiXCR, listing each CDR3 protein once. The sample lists fewer than 650,000 distinct CDR3 sequences; 13% were seen once. The sequences come from PBMCs from blood, collected roughly 45 days after vaccination. The receptors stem from a man aged 50-60 years who received an inactivated influenza vaccine.

The chain uses TRBV12-3 or TRBV12-4 and TRBJ1-4, with TRBD1 matching 8 bases. V was pared by 8 bases and J by 7 bases, with 6 bases of the junction left unmatched. The CDR3 length is 13 residues. DNA of the CDR3: TGTGCCAGCGGGACAGGAGGAGGTGAAAAACTGTTTTTT. Translated: CASGTGGGEKLFF.

The chain recombines TRBV4-3 with TRBJ1-6; D is uncertain. The length of the CDR3 is 14 residues. Deletions cut 0 bases from V and 7 bases from J, with 7 bases between. From germline, CDR1 is LGHNA and CDR2 YSLEER. The CDR3 region is CASSQDQRNSPLHF. The CDR3 region has the DNA TGCGCCAGCAGCCAAGATCAGAGGAATTCACCCCTCCACTTT.

The table lists this clonotype with a few counts. The V gene is TRBV6-5, the J gene TRBJ2-1; D remains ambiguous. The germline V gene has CDR1 MNHEY and CDR2 SVGAGI. V gave up 0 bases and J gave up 3 bases, with 9 bases separating them. There are 15 residues in the CDR3. The CDR3 DNA reads TGTGCCAGCAGTTACTCGACGCCGGACTACAATGAGCAGTTCTTC. Amino acid sequence: CASSYSTPDYNEQFF.

This clonotype was counted a few times. The chain links TRBV5-6 to TRBJ1-5, with 10 nucleotides matching TRBD1. The ends lost 0 bases at V and 3 bases at J; junction bases unmatched: 6. Per germline, CDR1 SGHDT and CDR2 YYEEEE. The CDR3 extends over 17 amino acids. In DNA, the CDR3 is TGTGCCAGCAGCTTGGGGGGGGGACAGGGGTACAATCAGCCCCAGCATTTT. It is translated as CASSLGGGQGYNQPQHF.

This clonotype was counted between two and nine times. V usage is TRBV14 and J usage is TRBJ2-4; D remains unclear. The germline V gene has CDR1 SGHDN and CDR2 FVKESK. The V end lost 1 base, the J end lost 6 bases, and 7 bases lay between the germline ends. The CDR3 is 13 residues long. The CDR3 DNA is TGTGCCAGCAGCCAAGGGGAAAGAAACATTCAGTACTTC. Translated, it gives CASSQGERNIQYF.

This chain connects TRBV15 to TRBJ2-7; no reliable D call. CDR3 length: 12 residues. CDR1 and CDR2 from the germline V gene are LNHNV and YYDKDF (reference sequence). V gave up 4 bases and J gave up 5 bases, with 9 bases separating them. The CDR3 DNA follows: TGTGCCACCAGCAACTTTGGAGACGAGCAGTACTTC. Encoded protein: CATSNFGDEQYF.

This clonotype appeared many times. The chain is built from TRBV4-2 and TRBJ2-4; D possibly corresponds to TRBD2 (5 bases). CDR1 is LGHNA and CDR2 is YNFKEQ in the germline V gene. This CDR3 spans 15 amino acids. V was clipped by 0 bases and J by 0 bases, with 6 bases between them. The CDR3 protein is CASSQDAGAKNIQYF. The CDR3 coding sequence is TGTGCCAGCAGCCAAGATGCGGGAGCCAAAAACATTCAGTACTTC.

The CDR3 DNA follows: TGTGCCAGCAGTTTAGCGCACACCTCGTGGGGGGAGACCCAGTACTTC. It yields the protein CASSLAHTSWGETQYF. The gene calls are TRBV12-3 or TRBV12-4 and TRBJ2-5; D could derive from TRBD1 or TRBD2 (5 bases each). The CDR3 has 16 residues. V was cut by 0 bases and J by 5 bases, with 16 bases left in between.

The V gene is TRBV20-1, the J gene TRBJ1-5; D remains ambiguous. This CDR3 has 14 residues. V lost 0 bases and J 1 base, leaving 7 bases between the germline ends. The germline V gene encodes CDR1 DFQATT and CDR2 SNEGSKA (reference sequence). This CDR3 is CSARDWPSNQPQHF. CDR3 DNA: TGCAGTGCTAGAGATTGGCCCAGCAATCAGCCCCAGCATTTT.

The chain links TRBV3-1 to TRBJ2-1; D gene unclear. There are 14 residues in the CDR3. The V end was cut by 1 base, the J end by 7 bases, with 11 bases between. CDR1 is LGHDT, CDR2 YNNKEL, per germline (reference sequence). The CDR3 DNA reads as TGTGCCAGCAGCCAAGTATTTTCAGATAATGAGCAGTTCTTC. It specifies CASSQVFSDNEQFF.

CDR3 amino acids: CSARYQGVEEKLFF. CDR3 nucleotides: TGCAGTGCTAGATACCAAGGGGTAGAGGAAAAACTGTTTTTT. The chain couples TRBV20-1 to TRBJ1-4, with a weak D call TRBD1 (5 bases). V dropped 2 bases and J dropped 8 bases, with 15 bases sitting between them. Germline loops: CDR1 DFQATT, CDR2 SNEGSKA (reference sequence). The CDR3 sequence is 14 residues long.

This clonotype has more than one count but fewer than ten. V is TRBV7-9 and J is TRBJ2-7; 10 bases line up with TRBD1. J was trimmed by 2 bases and V by 4 bases; bases with no gene match: 5. The germline V gene has CDR1 SEHNR and CDR2 FQNEAQ (reference sequence). The CDR3 is 15 residues long. CDR3 sequence (DNA): TGTGCCAGCAGCTGGGACAGGGGCCCTACCTACGAGCAGTACTTC. Translated: CASSWDRGPTYEQYF. Variable domain in full (rest from reference TRBV7-9 and TRBJ2-7): DTGVSQNPRHKITKRGQNVTFRCDPISEHNRLYWYRQTLGQGPEFLTYFQNEAQLEKSRLLSDRFSAERPKGSFSTLEIQRTEQGDSAMYLCASSWDRGPTYEQYFGPGTRLTVT.

Many counts were recorded for this clonotype. J is TRBJ2-5 and V is TRBV5-6, with unresolved D. Trimming took 4 bases from V and 5 from J, leaving 15 bases between them. There are 14 residues in the CDR3. CDR1 and CDR2 from the germline V gene are SGHDT and YYEEEE. CDR3 amino acids: CASSQFSPGETQYF. For the CDR3, the DNA is TGTGCCAGCAGCCAGTTTAGTCCTGGGGAGACCCAGTACTTC. Together with reference TRBV5-6 and TRBJ2-5, the CDR3 gives the full variable domain: DAGVTQSPTHLIKTRGQQVTLRCSPKSGHDTVSWYQQALGQGPQFIFQYYEEEERQRGNFPDRFSGHQFPNYSSELNVNALLLGDSALYLCASSQFSPGETQYFGPGTRLLVL.

This clonotype was seen more than once but under ten times. The rearrangement joins TRBV10-3 to TRBJ2-1; tentatively, D is TRBD1 or TRBD2 (5 bases each). Per the germline V gene, CDR1 is ENHRY and CDR2 is SYGVKD. There are 15 residues in the CDR3. Trimming stripped 10 bases from V and 0 bases from J, with 16 bases between. In nucleotides, the CDR3 is TGTGCCACGTCGGGACCCCGGAGCTCCTACAATGAGCAGTTCTTC. Its translation is CATSGPRSSYNEQFF.

On this clonotype itself: A junction end diverges from the germline sequence, so it may reflect a read error. The chain couples TRBV12-3 or TRBV12-4 to TRBJ2-7; D is uncertain. The CDR3 sequence is 11 residues long. The CDR3 coding sequence is TGTGCCAGCAGTAGTTTGAACCTCACATCCTTC. Amino acid sequence: CASSSLNLTSF.

The CDR3 loop is CASSLPGNSDTQYF. In nucleotides, the CDR3 is TGCGCCAGCAGCTTACCCGGGAACTCAGATACGCAGTATTTT. The rearrangement links TRBV5-1 to TRBJ2-3; TRBD2 might be the D (5 bases). V lost 2 bases and J 4 bases, leaving 11 bases between the germline ends. The CDR3 sequence is 14 residues long. Germline V gives CDR1 SGHRS, CDR2 YFSETQ.

As concerns this clonotype: Just one base apart from a much larger clone, this may be a read error. This chain links TRBV29-1 with TRBJ2-1, with D perhaps matching TRBD1 or TRBD2 (6 bases each). Germline-derived CDR1 and CDR2 are SQVTM and ANQGSEA. This CDR3 is built from 12 residues. The V gene lost 4 bases and the J gene lost 6 bases, with 10 bases spanning the gap. The CDR3 region is CSVAWGANEQFF. The CDR3 DNA sequence: TGCAGCGTTGCTTGGGGGGCCAATGAGCAGTTCTTC.

This chain connects TRBV4-2 to TRBJ1-1; D gene unclear. With 0 bases removed from V and 1 base from J, the gap between germline ends came to 6 bases. The CDR3 extends over 14 amino acids. The germline gives CDR1 LGHNA, CDR2 YNFKEQ. The CDR3 spells CASSQEAGNTEAFF. CDR3 DNA sequence: TGTGCCAGCAGCCAAGAGGCCGGGAACACTGAAGCTTTCTTT.

This clonotype was found a few times. This sequence joins TRBV5-1 and TRBJ2-4; TRBD1 agrees at 9 bases. Germline V CDR1 and CDR2: SGHRS, YFSETQ. Trimming cost V 3 bases and J 1 base; bases outside gene matches: 8. CDR3 length equals 17 residues. CDR3: CASSYSPGQGAKNIQYF. The CDR3 nucleotides read TGCGCCAGCAGCTACAGCCCGGGACAGGGCGCCAAAAACATTCAGTACTTC.

The table lists this clonotype with a few counts. The genes are TRBV9 and TRBJ2-5; D is possibly TRBD1 or TRBD2 (6 bases each). Trimming removed 3 bases from V and 4 bases from J, with 13 bases in between. Germline CDR1 is SGDLS and CDR2 is YYNGEE. This CDR3 comprises 14 residues. This CDR3 is CASSEQGAGETQYF. The CDR3 nucleotides read TGTGCCAGCAGCGAACAGGGAGCGGGAGAGACCCAGTACTTC.

This clonotype was seen more than once but under ten times. The J gene is TRBJ1-2, the V gene TRBV12-3 or TRBV12-4, with D unresolved. There are 12 residues in the CDR3. V lost 6 bases, J lost 0 bases, and 5 bases lay in between. DNA of the CDR3: TGTGCCAGCAGCCGAACTAACTATGGCTACACCTTC. Translating it yields CASSRTNYGYTF.

The V and J genes are TRBV5-1 and TRBJ2-3; D is ambiguous. Trimming pared 0 bases from V and 2 bases from J, leaving 13 bases between. This CDR3 spans 16 amino acids. Germline CDR1 reads SGHRS; CDR2 reads YFSETQ. CDR3 in amino acids: CASSLGTTFLTDTQYF. The CDR3 region has the DNA TGCGCCAGCAGCTTGGGGACCACTTTCCTCACAGATACGCAGTATTTT.

At least ten counts were recorded for this clonotype. The rearrangement links TRBV20-1 to TRBJ2-1; D tentatively reads TRBD1 or TRBD2 (5 bases each). CDR3 size: 10 residues. Trimming took off 6 bases at V and 10 bases at J, with 10 bases between the two ends. Germline V gives CDR1 DFQATT, CDR2 SNEGSKA (reference sequence). CDR3 sequence reads: CSAGPGEQFF. The DNA of the CDR3 is TGCAGTGCGGGGCCGGGGGAGCAGTTCTTC.

This clonotype appeared a few times. At one boundary the junction diverges from the germline segment, which might be a read error. The rearrangement uses TRBV20-1 and TRBJ1-1; D not resolved. CDR3 length: 11 residues. Germline V gene sequence: CDR1 DFQATT, CDR2 SNEGSKA (reference sequence). The CDR3, as DNA: TGCAGTGCTAGTTCGAAAAGGGAGCTACCCTTT. It translates to CSASSKRELPF.

This clonotype was counted between two and nine times. The chain uses TRBV7-2 and TRBJ2-5; tentative D call: TRBD1 (6 bases). The V and J ends lost 5 bases and 5 bases respectively, with 15 bases between them. The CDR3 loop spans 14 amino acids. In germline, CDR1 is SGHTA, CDR2 FQGNSA. The CDR3 coding sequence is TGTGCCAGCAGCGTGGACAGTCAGAAGGAGACCCAGTACTTC. It encodes CASSVDSQKETQYF.

With respect to this clonotype: A single base separates this from a much larger clone, so it may be a read error. This chain connects TRBV7-3 to TRBJ2-1, with a weak D call TRBD2 (5 bases). Trimming removed 0 bases from V and 7 bases from J, with 13 bases in between. This CDR3 spans 15 amino acids. Germline V lookup: CDR1 SGHTA, CDR2 FQGTGA. CDR3 loop: CASSLTGVRANEQFF. CDR3 DNA: TGTGCCAGCAGCTTAACTGGCGTGAGGGCTAATGAGCAGTTCTTC.

This clonotype was picked up a small number of times. The chain couples TRBV6-5 to TRBJ1-5; D remains unclear. V gave up 4 bases and J gave up 7 bases, with 11 bases separating them. CDR3 length: 13 amino acids. In germline, CDR1 is MNHEY, CDR2 SVGAGI. This CDR3 reads CASSLTSWQPQHF. DNA of the CDR3: TGTGCCAGCAGTTTAACATCATGGCAGCCCCAGCATTTT.